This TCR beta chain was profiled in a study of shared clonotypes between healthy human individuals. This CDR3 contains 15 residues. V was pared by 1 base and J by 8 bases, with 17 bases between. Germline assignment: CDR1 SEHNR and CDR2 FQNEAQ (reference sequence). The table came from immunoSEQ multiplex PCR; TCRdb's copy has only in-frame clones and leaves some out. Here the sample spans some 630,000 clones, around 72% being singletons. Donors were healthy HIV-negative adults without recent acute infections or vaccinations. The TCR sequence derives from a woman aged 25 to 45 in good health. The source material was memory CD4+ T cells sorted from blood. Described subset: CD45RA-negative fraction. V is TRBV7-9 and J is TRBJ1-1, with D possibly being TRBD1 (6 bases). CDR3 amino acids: CASSLGGGRAPEAFF. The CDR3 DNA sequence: TGTGCCAGCAGCTTAGGAGGGGGACGGGCCCCCGAAGCTTTCTTT.